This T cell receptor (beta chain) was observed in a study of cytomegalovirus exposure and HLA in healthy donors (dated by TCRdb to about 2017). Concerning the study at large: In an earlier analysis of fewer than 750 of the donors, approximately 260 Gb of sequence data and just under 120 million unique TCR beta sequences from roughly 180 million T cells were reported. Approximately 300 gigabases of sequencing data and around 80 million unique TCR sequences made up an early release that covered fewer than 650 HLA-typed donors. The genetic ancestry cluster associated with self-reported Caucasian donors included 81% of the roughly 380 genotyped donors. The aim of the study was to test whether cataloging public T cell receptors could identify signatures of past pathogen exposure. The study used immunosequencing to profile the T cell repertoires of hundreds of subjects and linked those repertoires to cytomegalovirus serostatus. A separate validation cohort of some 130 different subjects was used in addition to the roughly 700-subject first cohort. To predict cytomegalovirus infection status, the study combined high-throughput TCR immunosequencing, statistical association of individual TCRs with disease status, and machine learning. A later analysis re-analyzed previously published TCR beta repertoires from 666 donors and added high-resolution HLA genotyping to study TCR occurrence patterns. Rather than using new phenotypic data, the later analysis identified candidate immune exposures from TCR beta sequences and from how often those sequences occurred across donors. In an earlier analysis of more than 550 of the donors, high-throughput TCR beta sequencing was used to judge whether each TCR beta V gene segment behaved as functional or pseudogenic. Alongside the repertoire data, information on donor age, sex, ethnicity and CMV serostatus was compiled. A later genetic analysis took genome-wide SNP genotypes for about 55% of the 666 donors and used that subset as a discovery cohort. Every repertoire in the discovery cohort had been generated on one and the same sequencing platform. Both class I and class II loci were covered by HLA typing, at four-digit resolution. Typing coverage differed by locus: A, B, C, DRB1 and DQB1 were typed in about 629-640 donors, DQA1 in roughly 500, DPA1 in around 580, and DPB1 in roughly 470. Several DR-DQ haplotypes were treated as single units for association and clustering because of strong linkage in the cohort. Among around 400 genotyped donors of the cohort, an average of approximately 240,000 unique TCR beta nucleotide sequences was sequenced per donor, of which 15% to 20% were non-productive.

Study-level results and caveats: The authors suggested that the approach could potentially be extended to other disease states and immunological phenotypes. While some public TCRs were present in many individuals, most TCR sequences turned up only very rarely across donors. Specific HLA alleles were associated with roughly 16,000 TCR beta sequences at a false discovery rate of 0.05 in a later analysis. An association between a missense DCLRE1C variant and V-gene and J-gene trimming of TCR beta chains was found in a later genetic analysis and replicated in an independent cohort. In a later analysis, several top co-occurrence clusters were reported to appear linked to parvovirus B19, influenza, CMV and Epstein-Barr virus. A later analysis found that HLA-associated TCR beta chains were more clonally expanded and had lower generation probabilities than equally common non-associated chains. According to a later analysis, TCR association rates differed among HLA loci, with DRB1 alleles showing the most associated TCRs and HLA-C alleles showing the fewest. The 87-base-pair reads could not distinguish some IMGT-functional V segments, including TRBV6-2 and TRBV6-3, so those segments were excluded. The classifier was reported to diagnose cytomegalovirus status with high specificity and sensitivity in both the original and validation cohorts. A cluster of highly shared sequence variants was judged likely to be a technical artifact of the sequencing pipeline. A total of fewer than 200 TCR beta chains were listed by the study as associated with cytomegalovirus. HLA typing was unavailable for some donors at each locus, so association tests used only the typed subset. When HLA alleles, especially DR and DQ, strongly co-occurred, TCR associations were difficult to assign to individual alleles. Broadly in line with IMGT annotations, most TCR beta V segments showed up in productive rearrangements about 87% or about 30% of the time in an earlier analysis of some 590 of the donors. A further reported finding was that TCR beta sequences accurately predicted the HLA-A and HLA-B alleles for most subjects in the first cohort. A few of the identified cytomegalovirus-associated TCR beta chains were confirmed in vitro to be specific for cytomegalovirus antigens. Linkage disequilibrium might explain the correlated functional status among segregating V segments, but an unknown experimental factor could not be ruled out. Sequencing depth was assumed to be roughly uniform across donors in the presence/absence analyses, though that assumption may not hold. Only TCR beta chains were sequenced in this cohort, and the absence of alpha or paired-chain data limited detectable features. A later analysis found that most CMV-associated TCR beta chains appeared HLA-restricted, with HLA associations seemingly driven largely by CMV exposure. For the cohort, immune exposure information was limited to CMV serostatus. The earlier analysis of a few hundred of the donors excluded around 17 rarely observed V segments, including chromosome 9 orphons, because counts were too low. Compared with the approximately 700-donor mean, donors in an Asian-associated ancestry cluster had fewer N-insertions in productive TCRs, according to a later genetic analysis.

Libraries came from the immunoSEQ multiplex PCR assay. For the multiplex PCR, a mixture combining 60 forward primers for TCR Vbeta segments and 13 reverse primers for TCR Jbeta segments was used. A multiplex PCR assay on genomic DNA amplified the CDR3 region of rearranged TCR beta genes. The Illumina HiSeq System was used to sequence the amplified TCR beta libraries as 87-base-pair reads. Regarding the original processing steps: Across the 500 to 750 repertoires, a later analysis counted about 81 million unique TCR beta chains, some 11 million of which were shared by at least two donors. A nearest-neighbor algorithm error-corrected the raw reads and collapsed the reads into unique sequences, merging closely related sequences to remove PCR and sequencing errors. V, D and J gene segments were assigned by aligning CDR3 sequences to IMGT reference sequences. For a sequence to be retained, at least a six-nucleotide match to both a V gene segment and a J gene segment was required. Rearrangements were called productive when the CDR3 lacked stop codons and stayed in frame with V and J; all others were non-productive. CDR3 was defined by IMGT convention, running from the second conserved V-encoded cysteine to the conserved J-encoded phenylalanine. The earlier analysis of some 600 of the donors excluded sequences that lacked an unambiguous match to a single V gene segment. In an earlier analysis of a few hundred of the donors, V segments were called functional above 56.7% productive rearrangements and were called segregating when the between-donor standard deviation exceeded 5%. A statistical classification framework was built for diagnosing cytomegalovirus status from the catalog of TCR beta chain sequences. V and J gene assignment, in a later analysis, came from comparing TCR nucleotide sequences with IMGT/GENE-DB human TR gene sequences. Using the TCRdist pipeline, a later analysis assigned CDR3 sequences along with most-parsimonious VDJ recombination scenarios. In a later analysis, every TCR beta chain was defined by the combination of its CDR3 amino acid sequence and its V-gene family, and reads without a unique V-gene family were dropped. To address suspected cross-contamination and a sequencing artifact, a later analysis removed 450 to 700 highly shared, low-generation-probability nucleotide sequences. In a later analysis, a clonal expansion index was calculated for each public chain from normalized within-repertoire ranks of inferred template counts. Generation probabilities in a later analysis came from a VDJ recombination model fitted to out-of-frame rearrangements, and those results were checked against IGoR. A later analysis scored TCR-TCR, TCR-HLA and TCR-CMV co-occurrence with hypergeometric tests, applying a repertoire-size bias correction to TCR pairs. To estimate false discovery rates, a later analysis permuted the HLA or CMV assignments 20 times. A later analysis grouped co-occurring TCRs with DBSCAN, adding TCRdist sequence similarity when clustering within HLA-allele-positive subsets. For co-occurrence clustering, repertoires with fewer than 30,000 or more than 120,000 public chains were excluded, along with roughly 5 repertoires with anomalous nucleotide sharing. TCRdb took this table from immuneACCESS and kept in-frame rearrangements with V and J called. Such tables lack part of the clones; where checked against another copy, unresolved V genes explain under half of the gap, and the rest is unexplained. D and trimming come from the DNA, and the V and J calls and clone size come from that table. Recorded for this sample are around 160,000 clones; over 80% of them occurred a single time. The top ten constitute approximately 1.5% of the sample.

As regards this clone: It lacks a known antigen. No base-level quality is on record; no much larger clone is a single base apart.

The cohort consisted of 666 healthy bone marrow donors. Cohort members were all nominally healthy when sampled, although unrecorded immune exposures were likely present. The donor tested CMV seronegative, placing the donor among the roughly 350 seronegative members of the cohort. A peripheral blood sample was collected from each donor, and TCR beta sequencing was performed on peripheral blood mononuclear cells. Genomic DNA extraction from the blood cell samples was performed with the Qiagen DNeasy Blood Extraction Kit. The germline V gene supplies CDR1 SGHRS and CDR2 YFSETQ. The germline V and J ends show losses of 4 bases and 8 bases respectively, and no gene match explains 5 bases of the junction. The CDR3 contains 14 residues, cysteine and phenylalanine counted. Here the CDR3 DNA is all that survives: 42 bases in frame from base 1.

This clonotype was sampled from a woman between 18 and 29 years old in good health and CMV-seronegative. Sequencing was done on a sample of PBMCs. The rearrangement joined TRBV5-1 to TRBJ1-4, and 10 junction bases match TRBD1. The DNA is TGCGCCAGCAGCGAGACAGGGGGCAGGGAAAAACTGTTTTTT. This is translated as CASSETGGREKLFF.